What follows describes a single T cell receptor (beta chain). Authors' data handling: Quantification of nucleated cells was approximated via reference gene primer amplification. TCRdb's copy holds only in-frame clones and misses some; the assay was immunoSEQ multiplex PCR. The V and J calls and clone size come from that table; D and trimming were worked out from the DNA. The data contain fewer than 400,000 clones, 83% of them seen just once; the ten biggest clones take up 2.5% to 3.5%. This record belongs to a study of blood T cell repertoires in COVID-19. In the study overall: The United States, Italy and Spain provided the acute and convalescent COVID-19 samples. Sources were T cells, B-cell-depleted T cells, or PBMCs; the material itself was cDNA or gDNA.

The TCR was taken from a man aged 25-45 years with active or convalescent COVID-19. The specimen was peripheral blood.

The CDR3 bases are TGTGCCAGCAGTTGGGAGGGACAGGCCATTCAGTACTTC. This codes for CASSWEGQAIQYF. The chain joins TRBV12-3 or TRBV12-4 to TRBJ2-4; possible D gene TRBD1, 8 bases. The CDR3 is 13 residues long. V was trimmed by 4 bases and J by 9 bases, leaving 13 bases between them.